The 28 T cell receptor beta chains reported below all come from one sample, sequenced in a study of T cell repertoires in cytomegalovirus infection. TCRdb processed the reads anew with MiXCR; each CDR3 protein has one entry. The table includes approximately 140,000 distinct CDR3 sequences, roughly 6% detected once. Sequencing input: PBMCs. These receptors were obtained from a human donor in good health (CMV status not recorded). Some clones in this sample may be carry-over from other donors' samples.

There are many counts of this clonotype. The CDR3 loop reads CASSLGYGAENEQYF. In nucleotides, the CDR3 is TGTGCCAGCAGCTTAGGTTACGGGGCCGAGAACGAGCAGTACTTC. The V and J genes are TRBV7-7 and TRBJ2-7; D tentatively fits TRBD1 or TRBD2 (5 bases each). V lost 1 base to trimming and J lost 5 bases, with 15 bases between them. This CDR3 contains 15 residues. Germline loops: CDR1 SSHAT, CDR2 FNYEAQ (reference sequence).

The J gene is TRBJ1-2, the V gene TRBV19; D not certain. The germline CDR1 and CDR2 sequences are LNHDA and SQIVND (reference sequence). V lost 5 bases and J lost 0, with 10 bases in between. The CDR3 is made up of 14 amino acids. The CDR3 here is CASSPLTPNYGYTF. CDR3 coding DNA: TGTGCCAGTAGTCCCCTCACTCCTAACTATGGCTACACCTTC. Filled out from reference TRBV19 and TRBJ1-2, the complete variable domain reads DGGITQSPKYLFRKEGQNVTLSCEQNLNHDAMYWYRQDPGQGLRLIYYSQIVNDFQKGDIAEGYSVSREKKESFPLTVTSAQKNPTAFYLCASSPLTPNYGYTFGSGTRLTVV.

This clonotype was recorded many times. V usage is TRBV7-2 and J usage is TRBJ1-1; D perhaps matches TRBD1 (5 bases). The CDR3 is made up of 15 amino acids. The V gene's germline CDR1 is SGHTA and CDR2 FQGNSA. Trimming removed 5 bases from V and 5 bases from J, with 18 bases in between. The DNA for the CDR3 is TGTGCCAGCAGCGGGGGGGGGGGGGTTCGGACTGAAGCTTTCTTT. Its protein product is CASSGGGGVRTEAFF.

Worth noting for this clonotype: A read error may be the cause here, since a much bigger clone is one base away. This chain's CDR3 is CAVSFKDRSLNSPLHF. The CDR3 bases are TGTGCCGTCAGTTTCAAGGACAGGTCACTTAATTCACCCCTCCACTTT. The chain carries TRBV10-3 and TRBJ1-6, with 7 bases that match TRBD1. Germline CDR1 is ENHRY and CDR2 is SYGVKD. CDR3 size: 16 residues.

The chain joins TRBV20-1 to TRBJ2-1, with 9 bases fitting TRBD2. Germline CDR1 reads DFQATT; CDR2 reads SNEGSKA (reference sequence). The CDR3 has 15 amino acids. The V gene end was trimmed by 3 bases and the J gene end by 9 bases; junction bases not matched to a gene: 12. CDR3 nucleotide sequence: TGCAGTGCTAGTTCTACTACTAGCGGGTCTGGTGAGCAGTTCTTC. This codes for CSASSTTSGSGEQFF.

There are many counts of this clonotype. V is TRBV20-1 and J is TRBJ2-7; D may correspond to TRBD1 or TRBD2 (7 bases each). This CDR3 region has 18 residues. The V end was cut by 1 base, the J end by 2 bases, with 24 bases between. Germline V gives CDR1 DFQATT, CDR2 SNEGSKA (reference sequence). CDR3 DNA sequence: TGCAGTGCTAGAGGGGGCCCAGGGGGACTAAACTTCCCCTACGAGCAGTACTTC. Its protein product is CSARGGPGGLNFPYEQYF.

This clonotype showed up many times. CDR3 DNA sequence: TGTGCCAGCAGCTTAAACCTTAATCCGGGGAACACTGAAGCTTTCTTT. This sequence encodes CASSLNLNPGNTEAFF. The chain uses TRBV7-9 and TRBJ1-1, with D uncertain. The germline V gene encodes CDR1 SEHNR and CDR2 FQNEAQ (reference sequence). There are 16 residues in the CDR3. The V end lost 2 bases, the J end lost 1 base, and 14 bases lay between the germline ends.

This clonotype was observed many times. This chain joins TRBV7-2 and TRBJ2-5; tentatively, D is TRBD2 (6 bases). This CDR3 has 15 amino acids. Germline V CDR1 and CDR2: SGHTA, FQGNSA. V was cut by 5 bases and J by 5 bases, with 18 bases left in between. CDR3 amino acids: CASSPLGRGGETQYF. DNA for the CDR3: TGTGCCAGCAGCCCCCTGGGGCGGGGTGGGGAGACCCAGTACTTC.

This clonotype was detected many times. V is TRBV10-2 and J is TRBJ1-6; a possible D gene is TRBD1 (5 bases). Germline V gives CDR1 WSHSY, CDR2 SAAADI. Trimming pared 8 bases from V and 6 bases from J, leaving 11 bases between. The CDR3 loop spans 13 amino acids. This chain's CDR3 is CASVRDSNSPLHF. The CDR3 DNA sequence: TGCGCCAGCGTCAGGGACTCTAATTCACCCCTCCACTTT.

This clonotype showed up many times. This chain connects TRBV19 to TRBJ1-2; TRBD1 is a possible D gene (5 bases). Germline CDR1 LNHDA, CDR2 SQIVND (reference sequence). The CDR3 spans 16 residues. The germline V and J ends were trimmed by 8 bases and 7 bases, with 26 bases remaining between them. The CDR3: CASRSGGGRSLSGYTF. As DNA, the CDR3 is TGTGCCAGTCGAAGCGGGGGGGGACGGAGTCTATCTGGCTACACCTTC.

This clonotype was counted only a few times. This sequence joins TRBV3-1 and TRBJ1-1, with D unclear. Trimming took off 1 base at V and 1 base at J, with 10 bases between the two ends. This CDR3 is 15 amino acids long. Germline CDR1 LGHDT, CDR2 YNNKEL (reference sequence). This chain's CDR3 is CASSQADGKNTEAFF. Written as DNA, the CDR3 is TGTGCCAGCAGCCAAGCGGACGGAAAGAACACTGAAGCTTTCTTT. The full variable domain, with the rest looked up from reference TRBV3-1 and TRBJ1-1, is DTAVSQTPKYLVTQMGNDKSIKCEQNLGHDTMYWYKQDSKKFLKIMFSYNNKELIINETVPNRFSPKSPDKAHLNLHINSLELGDSAVYFCASSQADGKNTEAFFGQGTRLTVV.

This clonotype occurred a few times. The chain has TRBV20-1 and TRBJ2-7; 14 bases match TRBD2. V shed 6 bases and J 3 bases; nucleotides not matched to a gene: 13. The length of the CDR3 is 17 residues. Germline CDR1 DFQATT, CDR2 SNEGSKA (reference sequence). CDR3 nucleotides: TGCAGTGCCGAGCGGACTAGCGGGGGGCCCCCTTACTACGAGCAGTACTTC. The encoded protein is CSAERTSGGPPYYEQYF.

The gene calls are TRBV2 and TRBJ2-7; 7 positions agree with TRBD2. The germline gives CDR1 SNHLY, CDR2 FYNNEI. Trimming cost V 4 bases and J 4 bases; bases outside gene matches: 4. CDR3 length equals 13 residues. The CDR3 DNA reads TGTGCCAGCAGTGTTGGCGGGGGTTACGAGCAGTACTTC. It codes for CASSVGGGYEQYF.

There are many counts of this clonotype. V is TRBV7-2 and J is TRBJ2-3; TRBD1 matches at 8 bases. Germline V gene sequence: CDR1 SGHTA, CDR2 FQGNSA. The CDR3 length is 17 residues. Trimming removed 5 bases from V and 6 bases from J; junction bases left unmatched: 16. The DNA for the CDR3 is TGTGCCAGCAGCCCCGGACAGGGAGAACCCGCCGGTGATACGCAGTATTTT. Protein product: CASSPGQGEPAGDTQYF.

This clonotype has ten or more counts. In DNA, the CDR3 is TGTGCCAGCAGCTTAGCCAGGGACGGGCAGCCCCAGCATTTT. Residues: CASSLARDGQPQHF. The chain employs TRBV7-2 and TRBJ1-5, with TRBD1 as a possible D gene (5 bases). The CDR3 totals 14 residues. Germline V gives CDR1 SGHTA, CDR2 FQGNSA. The V and J ends lost 0 bases and 7 bases respectively, with 10 bases between them.

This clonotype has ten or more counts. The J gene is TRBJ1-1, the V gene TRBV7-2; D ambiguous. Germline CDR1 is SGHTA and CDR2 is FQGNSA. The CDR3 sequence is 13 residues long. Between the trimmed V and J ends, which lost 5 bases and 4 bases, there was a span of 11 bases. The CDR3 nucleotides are TGTGCCAGCAGCCTAGTGGCACCCACTGAAGCTTTCTTT. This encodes CASSLVAPTEAFF.

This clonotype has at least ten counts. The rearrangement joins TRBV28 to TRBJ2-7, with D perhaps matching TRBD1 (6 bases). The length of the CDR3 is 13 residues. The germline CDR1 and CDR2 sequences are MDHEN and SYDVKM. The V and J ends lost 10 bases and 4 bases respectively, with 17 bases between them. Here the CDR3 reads CATSPGTSYEQYF. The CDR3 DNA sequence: TGTGCCACGTCGCCCGGGACAAGTTACGAGCAGTACTTC. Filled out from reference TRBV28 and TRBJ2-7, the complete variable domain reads DVKVTQSSRYLVKRTGEKVFLECVQDMDHENMFWYRQDPGLGLRLIYFSYDVKMKEKGDIPEGYSVSREKKERFSLILESASTNQTSMYLCATSPGTSYEQYFGPGTRLTVT.

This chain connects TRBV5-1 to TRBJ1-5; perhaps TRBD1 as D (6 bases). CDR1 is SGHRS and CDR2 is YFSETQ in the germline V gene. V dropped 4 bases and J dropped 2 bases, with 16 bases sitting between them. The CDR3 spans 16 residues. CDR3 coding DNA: TGCGCCAGCAGCCCGAGACCACAGGGAGGCAATCAGCCCCAGCATTTT. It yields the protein CASSPRPQGGNQPQHF.

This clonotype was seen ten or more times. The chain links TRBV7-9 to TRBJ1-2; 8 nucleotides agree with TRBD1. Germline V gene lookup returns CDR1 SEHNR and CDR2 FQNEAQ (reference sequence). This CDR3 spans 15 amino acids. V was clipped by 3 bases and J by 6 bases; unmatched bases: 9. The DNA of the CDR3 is TGTGCCAGCAGCTTTCCACCGGGACAGGAGAATGGCTACACCTTC. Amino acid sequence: CASSFPPGQENGYTF.

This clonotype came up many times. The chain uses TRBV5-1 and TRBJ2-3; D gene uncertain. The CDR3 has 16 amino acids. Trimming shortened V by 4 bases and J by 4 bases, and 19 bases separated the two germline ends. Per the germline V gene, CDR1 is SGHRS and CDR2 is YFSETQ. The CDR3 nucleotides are TGCGCCAGCAGCCCCCATATGTCTGGGAAGGCAGATACGCAGTATTTT. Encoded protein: CASSPHMSGKADTQYF.

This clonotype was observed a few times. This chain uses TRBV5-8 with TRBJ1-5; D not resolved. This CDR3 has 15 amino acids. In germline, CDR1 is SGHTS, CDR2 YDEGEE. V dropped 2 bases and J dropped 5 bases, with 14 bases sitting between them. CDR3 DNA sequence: TGTGCCAGCAGCTTCCAAGCAGGAGGTTATCAGCCCCAGCATTTT. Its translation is CASSFQAGGYQPQHF.

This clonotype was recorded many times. CDR3 sequence (DNA): TGTGCCAGCAGCCGGGGATTGAGCAATCAGCCCCAGCATTTT. This codes for CASSRGLSNQPQHF. The chain joins TRBV7-2 to TRBJ1-5; D is ambiguous. There are 14 residues in the CDR3. Trimming left V 5 bases short and J 1 base short, with 9 bases between. Germline CDR1 reads SGHTA; CDR2 reads FQGNSA.

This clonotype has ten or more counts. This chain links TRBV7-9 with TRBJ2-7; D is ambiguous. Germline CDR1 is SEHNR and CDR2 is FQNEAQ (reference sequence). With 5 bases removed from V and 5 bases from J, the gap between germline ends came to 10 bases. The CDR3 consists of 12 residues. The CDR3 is CASSPFNHEQYF. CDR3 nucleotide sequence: TGTGCCAGCAGCCCCTTTAACCACGAGCAGTACTTC. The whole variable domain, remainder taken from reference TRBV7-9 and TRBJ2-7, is DTGVSQNPRHKITKRGQNVTFRCDPISEHNRLYWYRQTLGQGPEFLTYFQNEAQLEKSRLLSDRFSAERPKGSFSTLEIQRTEQGDSAMYLCASSPFNHEQYFGPGTRLTVT.

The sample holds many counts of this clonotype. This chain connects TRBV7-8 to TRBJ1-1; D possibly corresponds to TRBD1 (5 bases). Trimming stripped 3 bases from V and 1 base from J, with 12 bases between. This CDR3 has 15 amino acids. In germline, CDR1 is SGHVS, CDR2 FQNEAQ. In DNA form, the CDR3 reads TGTGCCAGCAGCTTCCGGGACGGGAAGAACACTGAAGCTTTCTTT. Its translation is CASSFRDGKNTEAFF.

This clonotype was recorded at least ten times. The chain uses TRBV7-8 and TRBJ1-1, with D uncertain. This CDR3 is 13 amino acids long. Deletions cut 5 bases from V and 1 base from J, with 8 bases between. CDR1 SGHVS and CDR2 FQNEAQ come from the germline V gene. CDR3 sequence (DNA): TGTGCCAGCAGCCCCATCCGGAACACTGAAGCTTTCTTT. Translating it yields CASSPIRNTEAFF. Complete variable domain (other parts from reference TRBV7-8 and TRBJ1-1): GAGVSQSPRYKVAKRGQDVALRCDPISGHVSLFWYQQALGQGPEFLTYFQNEAQLDKSGLPSDRFFAERPEGSVSTLKIQRTQQEDSAVYLCASSPIRNTEAFFGQGTRLTVV.

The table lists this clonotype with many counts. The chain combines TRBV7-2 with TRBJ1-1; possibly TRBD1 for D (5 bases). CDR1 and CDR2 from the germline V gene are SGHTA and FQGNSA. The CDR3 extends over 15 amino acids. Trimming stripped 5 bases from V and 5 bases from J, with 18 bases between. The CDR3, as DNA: TGTGCCAGCAGCCCCCGAGGTGGGGCGGGTACTGAAGCTTTCTTT. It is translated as CASSPRGGAGTEAFF.

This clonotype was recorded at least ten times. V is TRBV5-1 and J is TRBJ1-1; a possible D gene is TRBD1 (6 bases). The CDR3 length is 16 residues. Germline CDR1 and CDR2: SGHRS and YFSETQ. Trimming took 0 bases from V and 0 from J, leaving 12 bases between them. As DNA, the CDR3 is TGCGCCAGCAGCTTGGGGTCGGGACATCTGAACACTGAAGCTTTCTTT. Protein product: CASSLGSGHLNTEAFF.

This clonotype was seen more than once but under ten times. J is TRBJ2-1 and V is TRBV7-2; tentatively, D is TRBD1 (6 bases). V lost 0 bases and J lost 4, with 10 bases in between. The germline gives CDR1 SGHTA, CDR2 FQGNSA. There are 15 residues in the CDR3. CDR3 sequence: CASSLARGQYNEQFF. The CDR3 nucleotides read TGTGCCAGCAGCTTAGCGCGCGGACAGTACAATGAGCAGTTCTTC.